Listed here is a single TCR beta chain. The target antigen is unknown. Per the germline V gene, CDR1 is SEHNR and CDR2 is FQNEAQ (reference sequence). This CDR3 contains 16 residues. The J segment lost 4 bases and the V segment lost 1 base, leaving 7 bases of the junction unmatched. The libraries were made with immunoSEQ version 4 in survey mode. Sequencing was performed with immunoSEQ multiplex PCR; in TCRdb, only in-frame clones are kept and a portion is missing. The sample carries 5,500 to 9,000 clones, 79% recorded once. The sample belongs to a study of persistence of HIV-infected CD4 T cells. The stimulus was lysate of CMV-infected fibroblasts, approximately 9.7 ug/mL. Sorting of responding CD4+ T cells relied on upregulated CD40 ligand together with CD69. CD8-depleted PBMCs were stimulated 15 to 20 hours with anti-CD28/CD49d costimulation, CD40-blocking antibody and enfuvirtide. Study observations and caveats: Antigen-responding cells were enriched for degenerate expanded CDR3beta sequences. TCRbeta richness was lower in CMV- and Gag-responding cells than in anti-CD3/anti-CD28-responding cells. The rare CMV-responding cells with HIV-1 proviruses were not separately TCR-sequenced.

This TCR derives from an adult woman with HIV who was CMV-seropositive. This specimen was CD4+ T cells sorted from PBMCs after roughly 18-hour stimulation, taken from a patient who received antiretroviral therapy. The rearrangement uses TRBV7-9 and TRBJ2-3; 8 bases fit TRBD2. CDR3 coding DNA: TGTGCCAGCAGCTTAGTCGTCTTCGGGGGGGCAGATACGCAGTATTTT. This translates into CASSLVVFGGADTQYF. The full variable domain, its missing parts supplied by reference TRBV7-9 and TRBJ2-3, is DTGVSQNPRHKITKRGQNVTFRCDPISEHNRLYWYRQTLGQGPEFLTYFQNEAQLEKSRLLSDRFSAERPKGSFSTLEIQRTEQGDSAMYLCASSLVVFGGADTQYFGPGTRLTVL.